The following is a T cell receptor beta chain sequence with its context. The CDR3 contains 14 residues. The J segment lost 8 bases and the V segment lost 6 bases, leaving 8 bases of the junction unmatched. Germline V gives CDR1 SGHTA, CDR2 FQGNSA. The sample belongs to a study of blood T cell repertoires in COVID-19. The method was immunoSEQ multiplex PCR; TCRdb's version includes in-frame clones alone and lacks a portion of them. Of more than 150,000 clones listed, more than 75% are singletons. The receptor comes from a man in his forties or fifties with active or convalescent COVID-19. J is TRBJ1-4 and V is TRBV7-2, with 8 bases matching TRBD1. Sequencing input: peripheral blood. The CDR3 nucleotides are TGTGCCAGCAGTCCCGACAGGGGCGGGGAAAAACTGTTTTTT. The encoded protein is CASSPDRGGEKLFF.